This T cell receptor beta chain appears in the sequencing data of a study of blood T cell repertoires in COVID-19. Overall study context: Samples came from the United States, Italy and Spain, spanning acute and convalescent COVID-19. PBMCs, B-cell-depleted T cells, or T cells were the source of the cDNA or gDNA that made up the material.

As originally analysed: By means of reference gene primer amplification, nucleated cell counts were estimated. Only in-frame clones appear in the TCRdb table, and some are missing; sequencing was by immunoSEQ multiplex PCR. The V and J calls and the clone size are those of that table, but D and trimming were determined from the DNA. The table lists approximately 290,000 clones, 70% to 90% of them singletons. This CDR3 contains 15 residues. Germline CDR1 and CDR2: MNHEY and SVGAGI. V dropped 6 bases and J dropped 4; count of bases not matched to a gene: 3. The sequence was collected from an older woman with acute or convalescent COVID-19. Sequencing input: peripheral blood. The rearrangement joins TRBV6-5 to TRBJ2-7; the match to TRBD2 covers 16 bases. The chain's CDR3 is CASRGTSGRGYEQYF. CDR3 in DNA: TGTGCCAGCAGGGGGACTAGCGGGAGGGGGTACGAGCAGTACTTC.